The 27 T cell receptor beta chains reported below all come from one sample, sequenced in a study of blood T cell repertoires in COVID-19. TCRdb's table, derived via immunoSEQ multiplex PCR, lists solely in-frame clones and lacks some. The profile shows roughly 100,000 clones, roughly 90% of them singletons. Source material: peripheral blood. The receptors come from an elderly woman with acute or convalescent COVID-19.

This clone was found once. The rearrangement links TRBV11-2 to TRBJ1-1; D remains unclear. Germline loops: CDR1 SGHAT, CDR2 FQNNGV. This CDR3 region has 11 residues. V shed 5 bases and J shed 7 bases, with 8 bases lying between them. The CDR3 DNA follows: TGTGCCAGCAGCCTTAGACATGAAGCTTTCTTT. Translating gives CASSLRHEAFF. Using reference TRBV11-2 and TRBJ1-1 for the parts outside the CDR3, the full variable domain is EAGVAQSPRYKIIEKRQSVAFWCNPISGHATLYWYQQILGQGPKLLIQFQNNGVVDDSQLPKDRFSAERLKGVDSTLKIQPAKLEDSAVYLCASSLRHEAFFGQGTRLTVV.

The V call is TRBV20-1, the J call TRBJ1-2; tentatively, D is TRBD1 (5 bases). Germline-derived CDR1 and CDR2 are DFQATT and SNEGSKA (reference sequence). V was trimmed by 3 bases and J by 5 bases, leaving 7 bases between them. The CDR3 is 11 amino acids. The CDR3 DNA reads TGCAGTGCTAGCGACAGTTATGGCTACACCTTC. This gives the protein CSASDSYGYTF.

The genes are TRBV9 and TRBJ2-3, with D perhaps matching TRBD2 (5 bases). Germline V gene lookup returns CDR1 SGDLS and CDR2 YYNGEE. V gave up 0 bases and J gave up 2 bases, with 10 bases separating them. The length of the CDR3 is 15 residues. The CDR3 nucleotides read TGTGCCAGCAGCGTAGGTCCAGCGGACACAGATACGCAGTATTTT. Its protein product is CASSVGPADTDTQYF.

This chain links TRBV9 with TRBJ2-7, with 9 bases that match TRBD1. V shed 5 bases, J shed 0 bases, and the junction held 6 bases outside the gene matches. This CDR3 is built from 15 residues. Germline-derived CDR1 and CDR2 are SGDLS and YYNGEE. CDR3 residues: CASRGTGPTSYEQYF. CDR3 sequence (DNA): TGTGCCAGCAGAGGGACAGGGCCCACCTCCTACGAGCAGTACTTC. Filled out from reference TRBV9 and TRBJ2-7, the complete variable domain reads DSGVTQTPKHLITATGQRVTLRCSPRSGDLSVYWYQQSLDQGLQFLIQYYNGEERAKGNILERFSAQQFPDLHSELNLSSLELGDSALYFCASRGTGPTSYEQYFGPGTRLTVT.

The gene calls are TRBV9 and TRBJ2-7; 8 nucleotides line up with TRBD1. There are 15 residues in the CDR3. With 0 bases clipped from V and 7 bases from J, the junction kept 9 bases outside the gene matches. CDR1 SGDLS and CDR2 YYNGEE come from the germline V gene. The CDR3 reads CASSVDPGGGAEQYF. Here the CDR3 DNA reads TGTGCCAGCAGCGTAGATCCAGGGGGCGGTGCGGAGCAGTACTTC.

The rearrangement links TRBV15 to TRBJ1-4, with D tentatively TRBD1 (5 bases). The germline V gene encodes CDR1 LNHNV and CDR2 YYDKDF (reference sequence). CDR3 length equals 13 residues. V was trimmed by 1 base and J by 5 bases, leaving 5 bases between them. CDR3 amino acids: CATSRGTNEKLFF. As DNA, the CDR3 is TGTGCCACCAGCAGAGGGACAAATGAAAAACTGTTTTTT.

The chain links TRBV5-1 to TRBJ2-5, with TRBD2 identical over 9 bases. Germline assignment: CDR1 SGHRS and CDR2 YFSETQ. The V and J ends lost 2 bases and 0 bases, in that order; junction bases with no gene match: 2. The CDR3 is 15 residues long. CDR3 protein: CASSLSGGYQETQYF. In nucleotides, the CDR3 is TGCGCCAGCAGCTTAAGCGGGGGGTACCAAGAGACCCAGTACTTC. Full variable domain (rest looked up from reference TRBV5-1 and TRBJ2-5): KAGVTQTPRYLIKTRGQQVTLSCSPISGHRSVSWYQQTPGQGLQFLFEYFSETQRNKGNFPGRFSGRQFSNSRSEMNVSTLELGDSALYLCASSLSGGYQETQYFGPGTRLLVL.

The rearrangement uses TRBV5-1 and TRBJ1-4, with a possible D match to TRBD1 (6 bases). In germline, CDR1 is SGHRS, CDR2 YFSETQ. The CDR3 runs to 15 residues. V was clipped by 5 bases and J by 8 bases, with 19 bases between them. The CDR3 is CASRPLQGVGEKLFF. The CDR3 region has the DNA TGCGCCAGCAGACCTCTACAGGGAGTGGGGGAAAAACTGTTTTTT.

This clone was seen once. This chain connects TRBV7-8 to TRBJ2-6; D perhaps matches TRBD1 (6 bases). V was trimmed by 1 base and J by 0 bases, leaving 19 bases between them. CDR1 and CDR2 from the germline V gene are SGHVS and FQNEAQ. This CDR3 region has 20 residues. In DNA, the CDR3 is TGTGCCAGCAGCTTAGTTCCGTTGGGGGCAGGAAACTCTGGGGCCAACGTCCTGACTTTC. This sequence encodes CASSLVPLGAGNSGANVLTF. The full variable domain, rest sourced from reference TRBV7-8 and TRBJ2-6, is GAGVSQSPRYKVAKRGQDVALRCDPISGHVSLFWYQQALGQGPEFLTYFQNEAQLDKSGLPSDRFFAERPEGSVSTLKIQRTQQEDSAVYLCASSLVPLGAGNSGANVLTFGAGSRLTVL.

In nucleotides, the CDR3 is TGTGCCAGCAGCTTTCGGCAGGGGGAGTTCGAGCAGTACTTC. Residues: CASSFRQGEFEQYF. The V call is TRBV7-2, the J call TRBJ2-7, with 7 bases that match TRBD1. CDR3 length: 14 residues. Trimming removed 3 bases from V and 6 bases from J; junction bases left unmatched: 8. CDR1 SGHTA and CDR2 FQGNSA come from the germline V gene.

This clone was counted once. The chain carries TRBV18 and TRBJ1-6, with unresolved D. This CDR3 is 16 amino acids long. The germline V and J ends were trimmed by 4 bases and 6 bases, with 16 bases remaining between them. The germline V gene encodes CDR1 KGHSH and CDR2 LQKENI. In nucleotides, the CDR3 is TGTGCCAGCTCACAATTAGCGGTCTTAGCTAATTCACCCCTCCACTTT. Protein product: CASSQLAVLANSPLHF.

The chain employs TRBV18 and TRBJ2-2, with a possible D match to TRBD1 (6 bases). CDR1 and CDR2 from the germline V gene are KGHSH and LQKENI. With 3 bases removed from V and 0 bases from J, the gap between germline ends came to 11 bases. The CDR3 consists of 16 residues. CDR3 loop: CASSPRQVPNTGELFF. The CDR3 DNA sequence: TGTGCCAGCTCACCCCGACAGGTTCCGAACACCGGGGAGCTGTTTTTT.

This chain connects TRBV10-3 to TRBJ2-5; D not resolved. The CDR3 consists of 13 residues. Trimming removed 2 bases from V and 0 bases from J, with 4 bases in between. The germline gives CDR1 ENHRY, CDR2 SYGVKD. In DNA form, the CDR3 reads TGTGCCATCAGTGAGCCCAACCAAGAGACCCAGTACTTC. Its translation is CAISEPNQETQYF.

The chain couples TRBV4-2 to TRBJ1-5; 7 bases are a match to TRBD1. Trimming removed 2 bases from V and 7 bases from J; junction bases left unmatched: 14. The CDR3 extends over 17 amino acids. Germline V gene lookup returns CDR1 LGHNA and CDR2 YNFKEQ. CDR3 loop: CASSQFAPGDREQPQHF. CDR3 bases: TGTGCCAGCAGCCAATTCGCCCCGGGAGACAGGGAACAGCCCCAGCATTTT.

This clone was seen only a few times. The chain uses TRBV29-1 and TRBJ2-1; the D gene is possibly TRBD2 (5 bases). CDR3 size: 11 residues. Per the germline V gene, CDR1 is SQVTM and CDR2 is ANQGSEA. The CDR3 region is CSAPRGNEQFF. The CDR3 DNA follows: TGCAGTGCCCCCCGCGGGAATGAGCAGTTCTTC.

V usage is TRBV6-2 or TRBV6-3 and J usage is TRBJ2-7, with D tentatively TRBD1 (6 bases). There are 12 residues in the CDR3. With 6 bases removed from V and 4 bases from J, the gap between germline ends came to 10 bases. Looked up from germline, CDR1 is MNHEY and CDR2 is SVGEGT. The CDR3 spells CASSPQGYEQYF. The CDR3 DNA reads as TGTGCCAGCAGCCCACAGGGATACGAGCAGTACTTC.

The chain uses TRBV6-6 and TRBJ1-2; D gene ambiguous. Germline assignment: CDR1 MNHNY and CDR2 SVGAGI (reference sequence). The CDR3 covers 11 residues. Trimming took 6 bases from V and 7 from J, leaving 9 bases between them. This chain's CDR3 is CASSPAGGYTF. The CDR3 DNA sequence: TGTGCCAGCAGCCCAGCGGGTGGCTACACCTTC.

The V gene is TRBV5-1, the J gene TRBJ1-4, with D possibly matching TRBD1 (6 bases). The V gene lost 1 base and the J gene lost 5 bases, with 24 bases spanning the gap. The CDR3 loop spans 19 amino acids. In germline, CDR1 is SGHRS, CDR2 YFSETQ. Written as DNA, the CDR3 is TGCGCCAGCAGCTTGAACCCTCACGGGACAAAGAACCCCAATGAAAAACTGTTTTTT. As protein: CASSLNPHGTKNPNEKLFF.

The genes are TRBV2 and TRBJ2-7; D is undetermined. Looked up from germline, CDR1 is SNHLY and CDR2 is FYNNEI. The CDR3 runs to 14 residues. The germline V and J ends were trimmed by 4 bases and 0 bases, with 10 bases remaining between them. The CDR3 is CASSGGGSSYEQYF. CDR3 sequence (DNA): TGTGCCAGCAGTGGAGGCGGAAGCTCCTACGAGCAGTACTTC. Variable domain in full (rest from reference TRBV2 and TRBJ2-7): EPEVTQTPSHQVTQMGQEVILRCVPISNHLYFYWYRQILGQKVEFLVSFYNNEISEKSEIFDDQFSVERPDGSNFTLKIRSTKLEDSAMYFCASSGGGSSYEQYFGPGTRLTVT.

The rearrangement joins TRBV19 to TRBJ2-2; a weak D match, TRBD1 (9 bases). Germline V gene sequence: CDR1 LNHDA, CDR2 SQIVND (reference sequence). V was pared by 6 bases and J by 3 bases, with 26 bases between. This CDR3 contains 19 residues. The DNA for the CDR3 is TGTGCCAGTAGACTCGTTCCGGGGGGGGACAGGGCGGACACCGGGGAGCTGTTTTTT. Residues: CASRLVPGGDRADTGELFF.

The V call is TRBV10-3, the J call TRBJ2-1; no definite D call. Trimming removed 9 bases at V and 2 bases at J, with 5 bases between. Germline V lookup: CDR1 ENHRY, CDR2 SYGVKD. The CDR3 spans 11 residues. This CDR3 is CAMRTYNEQFF. The CDR3 nucleotides read TGTGCCATGCGGACCTACAATGAGCAGTTCTTC.

This clone is a singleton in its sample. V gene TRBV7-9 combines with J gene TRBJ2-5; perhaps TRBD2 as D (6 bases). The CDR3 is 14 residues long. Trimming cost V 5 bases and J 6 bases, with 16 bases left between them. The V gene's germline CDR1 is SEHNR and CDR2 FQNEAQ (reference sequence). Written as DNA, the CDR3 is TGTGCCAGCAGCCCCCGGCGGGGCGGGCAGACCCAGTACTTC. Translating gives CASSPRRGGQTQYF.

The chain joins TRBV6-6 to TRBJ2-1; the match to TRBD2 covers 8 bases. Trimming removed 6 bases from V and 0 bases from J; junction bases left unmatched: 4. The germline CDR1 and CDR2 sequences are MNHNY and SVGAGI (reference sequence). This CDR3 has 15 residues. The CDR3 loop reads CASSTGGGSYNEQFF. CDR3 DNA sequence: TGTGCCAGCAGCACGGGGGGGGGCTCCTACAATGAGCAGTTCTTC.

This sequence joins TRBV4-1 and TRBJ2-2, with TRBD2 matching 13 bases. The CDR3 runs 16 residues. The V and J ends lost 4 bases and 7 bases, in that order; junction bases with no gene match: 6. From germline, CDR1 is MGHRA and CDR2 YSYEKL. The DNA of the CDR3 is TGCGCCAGCAGCCGAGGACTAGCGGGGGTCCTCGGGGAGCTGTTTTTT. As protein: CASSRGLAGVLGELFF.

This clone was detected only once. The chain uses TRBV5-1 and TRBJ2-2; 7 bases line up with TRBD1. The CDR3 consists of 16 residues. Germline CDR1 SGHRS, CDR2 YFSETQ. J was trimmed by 1 base and V by 0 bases; bases with no gene match: 3. CDR3 loop: CASSLEAGGNTGELFF. The CDR3 bases are TGCGCCAGCAGCTTGGAAGCAGGGGGGAACACCGGGGAGCTGTTTTTT.

The chain joins TRBV19 to TRBJ2-1; 9 positions agree with TRBD1. This CDR3 is 19 amino acids long. Germline V lookup: CDR1 LNHDA, CDR2 SQIVND (reference sequence). J lost 7 bases, V lost 5 bases, and 21 bases had no gene match. The CDR3 loop is CASSVAGTGKYLPENEQFF. Written as DNA, the CDR3 is TGTGCCAGTAGTGTCGCCGGGACAGGGAAATACCTCCCGGAAAATGAGCAGTTCTTC.

This clone was seen more than once but under ten times. The J gene is TRBJ1-3, the V gene TRBV7-9, with D possibly being TRBD1 (6 bases). Germline V gene lookup returns CDR1 SEHNR and CDR2 FQNEAQ (reference sequence). CDR3 length: 14 residues. Between the trimmed V and J ends, which lost 5 bases and 0 bases, there was a span of 8 bases. The CDR3 reads CASSPGVSGNTIYF. The CDR3 DNA reads TGTGCCAGCAGCCCAGGGGTCTCTGGAAACACCATATATTTT.